A single sample gave rise to the 17 T cell receptor beta chains below, sequenced in a study of cytomegalovirus exposure and HLA in healthy donors. TCRdb keeps only in-frame clones here, not all; method: immunoSEQ multiplex PCR. Of approximately 120,000 clones listed, about nine tenths are singletons. Sequencing was performed on PBMCs. These receptors were taken from a woman between 18 and 29 years old in good health and CMV-seronegative.

The chain links TRBV5-1 to TRBJ2-1; D not certain. The V gene's germline CDR1 is SGHRS and CDR2 YFSETQ. This CDR3 has 13 amino acids. Trimming pared 3 bases from V and 3 bases from J, leaving 7 bases between. DNA for the CDR3: TGCGCCAGCAGCTCGCAGGACTACAATGAGCAGTTCTTC. This translates into CASSSQDYNEQFF.

V gene TRBV28 combines with J gene TRBJ1-2; D unresolved. The V gene's germline CDR1 is MDHEN and CDR2 SYDVKM. V was shortened by 2 bases and J by 1 base, with 11 bases between the two germline ends. The CDR3 length is 15 residues. The DNA of the CDR3 is TGTGCCAGCAGTTTAAGTCAGACGGGTAACTATGGCTACACCTTC. Encoded protein: CASSLSQTGNYGYTF.

The chain uses TRBV7-9 and TRBJ2-7; D possibly corresponds to TRBD2 (5 bases). Between the trimmed V and J ends, which lost 2 bases and 5 bases, there was a span of 7 bases. CDR1 and CDR2 (germline): SEHNR, FQNEAQ (reference sequence). This CDR3 has 12 amino acids. CDR3 sequence (DNA): TGTGCCAGCAGCTTATGGGGAGACGAGCAGTACTTC. This translates into CASSLWGDEQYF.

The sample holds a few counts of this clone. DNA for the CDR3: TGTGCCAGTAGTATACGCGGATTGTACACCTTC. Its protein is CASSIRGLYTF. The rearrangement uses TRBV19 and TRBJ1-2; D uncertain. Germline values: CDR1 LNHDA, CDR2 SQIVND (reference sequence). The V end lost 2 bases, the J end lost 11 bases, and 9 bases lay between the germline ends. The CDR3 length is 11 residues.

V and J are TRBV7-9 and TRBJ2-3, with D possibly being TRBD1 (7 bases). The CDR3 is 15 amino acids. V was pared by 2 bases and J by 6 bases, with 15 bases between. From germline, CDR1 is SEHNR and CDR2 FQNEAQ (reference sequence). CDR3 amino acids: CASSLYQGGRDTQYF. DNA of the CDR3: TGTGCCAGCAGCTTATACCAGGGGGGAAGGGATACGCAGTATTTT.

The genes are TRBV4-3 and TRBJ1-4, with D perhaps matching TRBD1 (5 bases). Germline lookup yields CDR1 LGHNA and CDR2 YSLEER. V lost 0 bases and J 6 bases, leaving 11 bases between the germline ends. CDR3 length equals 15 residues. The CDR3 loop reads CASSQDQGGYEKLFF. As DNA, the CDR3 is TGCGCCAGCAGCCAAGATCAGGGAGGGTATGAAAAACTGTTTTTT.

The chain carries TRBV7-9 and TRBJ2-3; tentative D call: TRBD1 (5 bases). This CDR3 spans 15 amino acids. Per germline, CDR1 SEHNR and CDR2 FQNEAQ (reference sequence). V lost 2 bases and J 2 bases, leaving 11 bases between the germline ends. The CDR3 DNA is TGTGCCAGCAGCTTAAGGACACCGTACACAGATACGCAGTATTTT. Its translation is CASSLRTPYTDTQYF.

The chain recombines TRBV1 with TRBJ1-3; the table's D call, TRBD1, was not checked against the DNA. TRBV1 is a recognized pseudogene. The CDR3 is made up of 15 amino acids. The CDR3 is CTSSQWDRDGNTIYF. The CDR3 DNA reads TGCACCAGCAGCCAGTGGGACAGGGATGGAAACACCATATATTTT.

This chain links TRBV15 with TRBJ2-1; D not resolved. V was trimmed by 3 bases and J by 3 bases, leaving 15 bases between them. Looked up from germline, CDR1 is LNHNV and CDR2 is YYDKDF (reference sequence). CDR3 length: 16 residues. CDR3 sequence reads: CATSSMGPIHYNEQFF. CDR3 coding DNA: TGTGCCACCAGCAGTATGGGCCCGATCCACTACAATGAGCAGTTCTTC.

Regarding this clone: Germline and junction disagree at one end, which may indicate a read error. The chain combines TRBV2 with TRBJ2-7; TRBD1 might be the D (6 bases). Per germline, CDR1 SNHLY and CDR2 FYNNEI. The CDR3 covers 13 residues. CDR3 DNA sequence: TGTGCCAGCAGTGTGGACAGTCCCTACGAGCGGTACTTC. Its translation: CASSVDSPYERYF.

This chain links TRBV19 with TRBJ1-5; tentatively, D is TRBD1 (6 bases). Trimming pared 8 bases from V and 2 bases from J, leaving 28 bases between. The CDR3 contains 19 residues. Germline-derived CDR1 and CDR2 are LNHDA and SQIVND (reference sequence). Here the CDR3 reads CASFRDTVYGPSGNQPQHF. CDR3 DNA: TGTGCCAGTTTCCGGGACACCGTATACGGGCCGAGTGGCAATCAGCCCCAGCATTTT.

The V and J genes are TRBV18 and TRBJ2-3; the D is unclear. CDR1 is KGHSH, CDR2 LQKENI, per germline. Trimming shortened V by 3 bases and J by 6 bases, and 7 bases separated the two germline ends. The CDR3 runs 12 residues. CDR3 bases: TGTGCCAGCTCACCGTCATCCGATACGCAGTATTTT. This translates into CASSPSSDTQYF.

This rearrangement joins TRBV18 to TRBJ2-1, with 11 bases identical to TRBD2. The CDR3 has 17 residues. Germline V CDR1 and CDR2: KGHSH, LQKENI. V shed 5 bases and J 10 bases; nucleotides not matched to a gene: 16. The DNA of the CDR3 is TGTGCCAGCTCAACCCTACTCGAACTAGCGGGAGCGGGAGAGCAGTTCTTC. It yields the protein CASSTLLELAGAGEQFF.

The CDR3 bases are TGTGCCAGCAGGGGGGCAGGGAACTATGGCTACACCTTC. It encodes CASRGAGNYGYTF. The chain has TRBV6-1 and TRBJ1-2, with D possibly TRBD1 on 6 matching bases. The CDR3 contains 13 residues. Between the trimmed V and J ends, which lost 6 bases and 2 bases, there was a span of 10 bases. Germline V gene lookup returns CDR1 MNHNS and CDR2 SASEGT.

The chain uses TRBV13 and TRBJ2-5; D perhaps matches TRBD2 (5 bases). The CDR3 loop spans 16 amino acids. Germline V gene lookup returns CDR1 PRHDT and CDR2 FYEKMQ (reference sequence). V was shortened by 5 bases and J by 2 bases, with 18 bases between the two germline ends. DNA of the CDR3: TGTGCCAGCAGCCAAAAGGCGGCGGGCTTACAAGAGACCCAGTACTTC. Residues: CASSQKAAGLQETQYF.

This clone occurred a few times. This chain connects TRBV11-2 to TRBJ1-1; TRBD1 agrees at 8 bases. Germline-derived CDR1 and CDR2 are SGHAT and FQNNGV. Trimming removed 5 bases from V and 7 bases from J; junction bases left unmatched: 6. CDR3 length: 13 amino acids. The CDR3 DNA is TGTGCCAGCAGCCGCAATGACAGGGGTGAAGCTTTCTTT. The encoded protein is CASSRNDRGEAFF.

The chain has TRBV5-6 and TRBJ1-3; D gene uncertain. This CDR3 region has 15 residues. Germline V gene data show CDR1 as SGHDT and CDR2 as YYEEEE. The V end lost 3 bases, the J end lost 7 bases, and 17 bases lay between the germline ends. The CDR3 here is CASSSLEGLANTIYF. CDR3 bases: TGTGCCAGCAGCTCGTTAGAGGGATTGGCGAACACCATATATTTT.